This is a list of T cell receptor beta chains from one sample in a study of CD8 T cells in ankylosing spondylitis. TCRdb re-called the 5' RACE reads through MiXCR, storing one row per CDR3 protein. This sample carries a few hundred thousand distinct CDR3 sequences, about an eighth of them seen once, and the ten largest clones take 6.8%. What was sequenced was blood, either unsorted or a sorted T cell fraction (not recorded which). The receptors derive from a male donor with ankylosing spondylitis. The CDR3 runs from the conserved cysteine through the conserved F or W. D genes are given only for firm matches. For some rows the clone size is stated as once, few or many, or as a class when expanded; others skip it.

abundance: few
len: 12
d_gene: .
j_gene: TRBJ2-1
v_gene: TRBV20-1
CDR3nt: TGCAGTGCTACTTCCCCGGGGCAGGAGCAGTTCTTC
CDR3aa: CSATSPGQEQFF

abundance: .
len: 14
d_gene: .
j_gene: TRBJ1-2
v_gene: TRBV12-3/TRBV12-4
CDR3nt: TGTGCCAGCAGGACCCACAACTTAAACTATGGCTACACCTTC
CDR3aa: CASRTHNLNYGYTF

abundance: few
len: 16
d_gene: .
j_gene: TRBJ1-3
v_gene: TRBV10-3
CDR3nt: TGTGCCATCAGTGAGTCGACAGACCTCTCTGGAAACACCATATATTTT
CDR3aa: CAISESTDLSGNTIYF

abundance: .
len: 12
d_gene: .
j_gene: TRBJ1-6
v_gene: TRBV19
CDR3nt: TGTGCCAGTAGTCAAGCGCCATCACCCCTCCACTTT
CDR3aa: CASSQAPSPLHF

abundance: few
len: 16
d_gene: TRBD2
j_gene: TRBJ2-7
v_gene: TRBV7-2
CDR3nt: TGTGCCAGCAGCCTCGGGGCTAGCGGAAGTACCTACGAGCAGTACTTC
CDR3aa: CASSLGASGSTYEQYF

abundance: few
len: 14
d_gene: .
j_gene: TRBJ2-7
v_gene: TRBV7-2
CDR3nt: TGTGCCAGCAGCTTAGGTCGATCTCTTCGCGAGCAGTACTTC
CDR3aa: CASSLGRSLREQYF

abundance: .
len: 14
d_gene: .
j_gene: TRBJ1-1
v_gene: TRBV18
CDR3nt: TGTGCCAGCTCACCAAGTTCAGAGAACACTGAAGCTTTCTTT
CDR3aa: CASSPSSENTEAFF

abundance: many
len: 13
d_gene: .
j_gene: TRBJ1-5
v_gene: TRBV9
CDR3nt: TGTGCCAGCAGCGGTCAGGGAGATCAGCCCCAGCATTTT
CDR3aa: CASSGQGDQPQHF

abundance: .
len: 15
d_gene: TRBD2
j_gene: TRBJ2-3
v_gene: TRBV18
CDR3nt: TGTGCCAGCTCGACCCTAGCGGGAGTGATAGATACGCAGTATTTT
CDR3aa: CASSTLAGVIDTQYF

abundance: few
len: 16
d_gene: .
j_gene: TRBJ2-2
v_gene: TRBV6-2/TRBV6-3
CDR3nt: TGTGCCAGCAGTTACTTGGCTAGTTGGAACACCGGGGAGCTGTTTTTT
CDR3aa: CASSYLASWNTGELFF

abundance: .
len: 15
d_gene: .
j_gene: TRBJ2-3
v_gene: TRBV12-3/TRBV12-4
CDR3nt: TGTGCCAGCAGTTTAAACCGGGTCTCGGTGGATACGCAGTATTTT
CDR3aa: CASSLNRVSVDTQYF

abundance: many
len: 14
d_gene: TRBD2
j_gene: TRBJ2-1
v_gene: TRBV11-3
CDR3nt: TGTGCCAGCAGCATGACTAGCTCATACAATGAGCAGTTCTTC
CDR3aa: CASSMTSSYNEQFF

abundance: few
len: 15
d_gene: .
j_gene: TRBJ1-1
v_gene: TRBV15
CDR3nt: TGTGCCACCAGCAGAGGTACAGACTCGAACACTGAAGCTTTCTTT
CDR3aa: CATSRGTDSNTEAFF

abundance: many
len: 15
d_gene: TRBD1
j_gene: TRBJ2-3
v_gene: TRBV11-2
CDR3nt: TGTGCCAGCAGCGTCAGACAGGGGGCCGCAGATACGCAGTATTTT
CDR3aa: CASSVRQGAADTQYF

abundance: .
len: 17
d_gene: .
j_gene: TRBJ2-1
v_gene: TRBV20-1
CDR3nt: TGCAGTGCGGATCCCCCCACTGGGAGCGCCACCTACAATGAGCAGTTCTTC
CDR3aa: CSADPPTGSATYNEQFF

abundance: few
len: 12
d_gene: TRBD2
j_gene: TRBJ2-7
v_gene: TRBV6-2/TRBV6-3
CDR3nt: TGTGCCAGCAGCCGGGGGGACTACGAGCAGTACTTC
CDR3aa: CASSRGDYEQYF

abundance: .
len: 14
d_gene: .
j_gene: TRBJ1-4
v_gene: TRBV27
CDR3nt: TGTGCCAGCAGTTTAGAGCCGGCTAATGAAAAACTGTTTTTT
CDR3aa: CASSLEPANEKLFF